A single T cell receptor (beta chain) is shown here with its context. This entry belongs to a study of blood T cell repertoires in COVID-19. Generated by immunoSEQ multiplex PCR, the TCRdb table keeps only in-frame clones and is missing some. Among 310,000 or so clones, around 90% were seen once, and the ten largest hold about 6.1%. This CDR3 comprises 13 residues. Germline V gives CDR1 SGHTA, CDR2 FQGTGA. The junction had 9 bases not matched to a gene; V was cut back by 6 bases and J by 8 bases. This TCR derives from a woman aged 40 to 55 who had recovered from COVID-19. The J gene is TRBJ1-2, the V gene TRBV7-3, with TRBD1 matching over 7 bases. The specimen sequenced was PBMCs or T cells enriched from blood (not recorded which). The chain's CDR3 is CASSSTGDRGYTF. The DNA of the CDR3 is TGTGCCAGCAGTTCTACAGGGGACCGCGGCTACACCTTC.